These 21 T cell receptor beta chains came from one sample sequenced in a study of shared clonotypes between healthy human individuals. Some clones are missing from TCRdb's copy, which holds only in-frame ones; the method was immunoSEQ multiplex PCR. Of roughly 2,500,000 clones listed, over 85% are singletons. The sample taken for sequencing was naive CD4+ T cells from PBMCs. Sample subset: CD45RA+ positively selected. The receptor set was obtained from a man between 18 and 35 years old in good health. Some clones in this sample may be carry-over from other donors' samples.

The chain carries TRBV6-1 and TRBJ1-5; a possible D gene is TRBD1 (5 bases). In germline, CDR1 is MNHNS, CDR2 SASEGT. V shed 3 bases and J shed 7 bases, with 13 bases lying between them. The CDR3 is 14 residues long. The CDR3 reads CASSEGRGGQPQHF. DNA for the CDR3: TGTGCCAGCAGTGAGGGGAGGGGCGGACAGCCCCAGCATTTT.

This CDR3 reads CASIRGIGGEKLFF. Here the CDR3 DNA reads TGTGCCAGCATAAGAGGGATAGGTGGTGAAAAACTGTTTTTT. V gene TRBV2 combines with J gene TRBJ1-4; D unclear. Germline V gene sequence: CDR1 SNHLY, CDR2 FYNNEI. The V end lost 7 bases, the J end lost 7 bases, and 16 bases lay between the germline ends. CDR3 length equals 14 residues. Drawing the rest from reference TRBV2 and TRBJ1-4, the complete variable domain is EPEVTQTPSHQVTQMGQEVILRCVPISNHLYFYWYRQILGQKVEFLVSFYNNEISEKSEIFDDQFSVERPDGSNFTLKIRSTKLEDSAMYFCASIRGIGGEKLFFGSGTQLSVL.

This sequence joins TRBV29-1 and TRBJ1-1, with D tentatively TRBD1 (6 bases). CDR1 and CDR2 from the germline V gene are SQVTM and ANQGSEA. The CDR3 runs 14 residues. With 3 bases removed from V and 1 base from J, the gap between germline ends came to 12 bases. CDR3 in DNA: TGCAGCGTTGAGGTCGGGACATCGAACACTGAAGCTTTCTTT. This encodes CSVEVGTSNTEAFF. Based on the CDR3 plus reference TRBV29-1 and TRBJ1-1, the full variable domain is SAVISQKPSRDICQRGTSLTIQCQVDSQVTMMFWYRQQPGQSLTLIATANQGSEATYESGFVIDKFPISRPNLTFSTLTVSNMSPEDSSIYLCSVEVGTSNTEAFFGQGTRLTVV.

The J gene is TRBJ2-7, the V gene TRBV27, with 7 bases that match TRBD1. V was clipped by 6 bases and J by 6 bases; unmatched bases: 8. Germline-derived CDR1 and CDR2 are MNHEY and SMNVEV (reference sequence). The CDR3 is 13 residues long. CDR3 loop: CASRTGVGREQYF. CDR3 DNA: TGTGCCAGCAGAACAGGGGTCGGGCGCGAGCAGTACTTC.

This sequence joins TRBV5-8 and TRBJ2-7; D call uncertain. Germline V gene data show CDR1 as SGHTS and CDR2 as YDEGEE. The V and J ends lost 0 bases and 5 bases respectively, with 9 bases between them. CDR3 length: 13 amino acids. The CDR3 DNA sequence: TGTGCCAGCAGCTTGGCTGGCGTTCACGAGCAGTACTTC. This sequence encodes CASSLAGVHEQYF.

V usage is TRBV7-2 and J usage is TRBJ2-1, with 7 bases matching TRBD2. With V trimmed by 5 bases and J by 9 bases, 19 bases remained unmatched. The CDR3 has 17 amino acids. The V gene's germline CDR1 is SGHTA and CDR2 FQGNSA. CDR3 sequence reads: CASSPKVGGGSLGEQFF. CDR3 nucleotide sequence: TGTGCCAGCAGCCCCAAGGTGGGCGGGGGATCCCTCGGTGAGCAGTTCTTC.

V usage is TRBV10-3 and J usage is TRBJ1-1; possibly TRBD1 for D (6 bases). Trimming removed 6 bases at V and 1 base at J, with 15 bases between. Germline lookup yields CDR1 ENHRY and CDR2 SYGVKD. This CDR3 comprises 15 residues. CDR3 protein: CAISLVGGANTEAFF. The CDR3 coding sequence is TGTGCCATCAGCCTCGTTGGGGGGGCGAACACTGAAGCTTTCTTT.

V gene TRBV11-2 combines with J gene TRBJ2-1; the match to TRBD2 covers 9 bases. Per germline, CDR1 SGHAT and CDR2 FQNNGV. The CDR3 consists of 18 residues. V lost 0 bases to trimming and J lost 2 bases; unmatched junction nucleotides: 8. As DNA, the CDR3 is TGTGCCAGCAGCTTAGATGGTAGTAGCGGGGGAACCTACAATGAGCAGTTCTTC. Its translation is CASSLDGSSGGTYNEQFF.

The genes are TRBV5-1 and TRBJ2-3; 8 positions agree with TRBD2. There are 16 residues in the CDR3. Trimming cost V 1 base and J 4 bases; bases outside gene matches: 8. The V gene's germline CDR1 is SGHRS and CDR2 YFSETQ. In nucleotides, the CDR3 is TGCGCCAGCAGCTTGTCGTTCCGGGAGGGCCCAGATACGCAGTATTTT. This encodes CASSLSFREGPDTQYF.

The chain uses TRBV18 and TRBJ2-5, with a weak D call TRBD2 (6 bases). The CDR3 loop spans 15 amino acids. Germline values: CDR1 KGHSH, CDR2 LQKENI. Trimming pared 5 bases from V and 0 bases from J, leaving 13 bases between. DNA for the CDR3: TGTGCCAGCTCAAGGTCCGGGGGTTACCAAGAGACCCAGTACTTC. Its protein is CASSRSGGYQETQYF.

The chain carries TRBV4-1 and TRBJ2-1; 14 bases fit TRBD2. Germline values: CDR1 MGHRA, CDR2 YSYEKL. This CDR3 contains 18 residues. The V segment lost 1 base and the J segment 5 bases; nucleotides outside the gene matches: 7. Here the CDR3 reads CASSQAGTSGRKDNEQFF. In DNA, the CDR3 is TGCGCCAGCAGCCAAGCCGGGACTAGCGGGAGAAAAGACAATGAGCAGTTCTTC.

The CDR3, as DNA: TGTGCCAGCAGCTTGGACAGGGGAGCGGCTTTCTTT. Translated: CASSLDRGAAFF. The rearrangement joins TRBV5-4 to TRBJ1-1; TRBD1 aligns across 7 bases. Germline V lookup: CDR1 SGHNT, CDR2 YYREEE (reference sequence). The J segment lost 11 bases and the V segment lost 0 bases, leaving 4 bases of the junction unmatched. The CDR3 sequence is 12 residues long.

The chain uses TRBV15 and TRBJ2-3; D is undetermined. V lost 5 bases and J lost 3, with 9 bases in between. Germline CDR1 LNHNV, CDR2 YYDKDF (reference sequence). CDR3 length equals 13 residues. The CDR3 reads CATSPRLTDTQYF. The CDR3 DNA reads as TGTGCCACCAGCCCGAGACTGACAGATACGCAGTATTTT.

To note about this clone: The same CDR3 arises from other DNA sequences in this sample as well. J is TRBJ2-7 and V is TRBV28; D not resolved. The CDR3 contains 11 residues. Trimming shortened V by 5 bases and J by 3 bases, and 5 bases separated the two germline ends. Germline V lookup: CDR1 MDHEN, CDR2 SYDVKM. The CDR3 nucleotides are TGTGCCAGCAGTATACTCTACGAGCAGTACTTC. Protein product: CASSILYEQYF.

This chain links TRBV9 with TRBJ2-1; no reliable D call. The CDR3 totals 14 residues. The ends were cut back, 0 bases at V and 5 bases at J, with 9 bases in the middle. Germline CDR1 SGDLS, CDR2 YYNGEE. The CDR3 nucleotides are TGTGCCAGCAGCGTAGTCTGGAGCGACAATGAGCAGTTCTTC. Translation: CASSVVWSDNEQFF.

The chain has TRBV9 and TRBJ2-3; no clear D. Per the germline V gene, CDR1 is SGDLS and CDR2 is YYNGEE. Trimming took 3 bases from V and 6 from J, leaving 17 bases between them. CDR3 length: 15 amino acids. CDR3 coding DNA: TGTGCCAGCAGCGCCAGGTCTTCTTTTGTGGATACGCAGTATTTT. Protein: CASSARSSFVDTQYF. The whole variable domain, remainder taken from reference TRBV9 and TRBJ2-3, is DSGVTQTPKHLITATGQRVTLRCSPRSGDLSVYWYQQSLDQGLQFLIQYYNGEERAKGNILERFSAQQFPDLHSELNLSSLELGDSALYFCASSARSSFVDTQYFGPGTRLTVL.

The V gene is TRBV7-9, the J gene TRBJ2-7, with 12 bases aligning to TRBD2. The J segment lost 3 bases and the V segment lost 1 base, leaving 4 bases of the junction unmatched. The CDR3 runs 16 residues. Germline CDR1 reads SEHNR; CDR2 reads FQNEAQ (reference sequence). CDR3 in amino acids: CASSLVVTSGSYEQYF. The CDR3 DNA reads as TGTGCCAGCAGCTTAGTTGTGACTAGCGGGAGCTACGAGCAGTACTTC.

The chain employs TRBV4-2 and TRBJ2-4; 11 bases are shared with TRBD2. The CDR3 is 21 residues long. V shed 0 bases and J 0 bases; nucleotides not matched to a gene: 13. CDR1 LGHNA and CDR2 YNFKEQ come from the germline V gene. The CDR3 sequence is CASSQETSGDPGRLAKNIQYF. CDR3 sequence (DNA): TGTGCCAGCAGCCAAGAGACTAGCGGGGACCCGGGACGTTTAGCCAAAAACATTCAGTACTTC.

V usage is TRBV7-2 and J usage is TRBJ1-2; 9 bases line up with TRBD1. CDR3 size: 14 residues. CDR1 and CDR2 from the germline V gene are SGHTA and FQGNSA. The J segment lost 4 bases and the V segment lost 5 bases, leaving 5 bases of the junction unmatched. Here the CDR3 reads CASSQTGGAYGYTF. In DNA form, the CDR3 reads TGTGCCAGCAGCCAGACAGGGGGAGCCTATGGCTACACCTTC.

The CDR3 DNA reads as TGTGCCAGCGGCTCCAGTGGGGGGAATGAGCAGTTCTTC. It codes for CASGSSGGNEQFF. This chain uses TRBV7-2 with TRBJ2-1; maybe TRBD2 (6 bases). Trimming left V 8 bases short and J 7 bases short, with 15 bases between. Germline loops: CDR1 SGHTA, CDR2 FQGNSA. The CDR3 has 13 residues.

The chain uses TRBV30 and TRBJ2-7; maybe TRBD2 (6 bases). Looked up from germline, CDR1 is GTSNPN and CDR2 is SVGIG (reference sequence). The V gene lost 3 bases and the J gene lost 7 bases, with 16 bases spanning the gap. This CDR3 has 13 residues. As DNA, the CDR3 is TGTGCCTGGAGGGATCGGCTAGCGCGGGAGCAGTACTTC. This codes for CAWRDRLAREQYF.